This T cell receptor beta chain originates from a study of T-cell reconstitution after alpha-beta-depleted transplantation in children. For TCRbeta, the library was prepared with unique molecular identifiers. In TCRdb, the PCR reads were re-called with MiXCR into one record per CDR3 protein. The table includes roughly 500,000 distinct CDR3 sequences, about an eighth detected once. Germline V gene lookup returns CDR1 DFQATT and CDR2 SNEGSKA (reference sequence). V lost 5 bases and J 6 bases, leaving 20 bases between the germline ends. The CDR3 runs 15 residues. This clonotype was sampled from a human donor who donated a stem cell graft to a child with combined immunodeficiency. The V gene is TRBV20-1, the J gene TRBJ2-1; D is possibly TRBD2 (7 bases). The specimen was PBMCs from the stem cell graft donor, collected from the stem cell graft. DNA of the CDR3: TGCAGTGCTGAGGACGCAGGGGAGGGATTCAATGAGCAGTTCTTC. Its protein is CSAEDAGEGFNEQFF.